This T cell receptor (beta chain) was obtained from a study of blood T cell repertoires in COVID-19. From germline, CDR1 is MNHNY and CDR2 SVGAGI (reference sequence). The CDR3 consists of 14 residues. V gave up 0 bases and J gave up 13 bases; unmatched junction bases: 9. Using immunoSEQ multiplex PCR, the repertoire was profiled, and TCRdb retains in-frame clones only, with some absent. Of around 270,000 clones detected, around 87% appear once; the ten largest clones hold 2.3%. Sequencing was performed on peripheral blood. This TCR was sampled from a woman aged 50 to 65 with acute or convalescent COVID-19. The chain has TRBV6-6 and TRBJ2-1; TRBD2 matches 7 bases. The CDR3 here is CASSYSTGLVGQFF. The DNA for the CDR3 is TGTGCCAGCAGTTACTCCACAGGACTAGTCGGTCAGTTCTTC.